This T cell receptor beta chain is from a study of a mutant IDH1 vaccine in newly diagnosed glioma. Turning to this clone: Its matching antigen is unknown.

Stated time point: week 11, during vaccination. Vaccination comprised doses that each held 300 ug of mutant IDH1 20-mer peptide, plus topical imiquimod. V lost 4 bases to trimming and J lost 6 bases, with 16 bases between them. CDR3 length equals 16 residues. CDR1 is SGHVS and CDR2 is FQNEAQ in the germline V gene. Only in-frame clones appear in the TCRdb table, and some are missing; sequencing was by immunoSEQ multiplex PCR. The sample has about 66,000 clones; approximately 84% are singletons. The sequence was obtained from a young man with glioma. The V call is TRBV7-8, the J call TRBJ1-6, with unresolved D. Here the sequenced sample was PBMCs, taken from a glioma patient whose treatment included an IDH1 peptide vaccine. CDR3 amino acids: CASSYPPGRRNSPLHF. CDR3 sequence (DNA): TGTGCCAGCAGCTACCCCCCGGGCAGGCGTAATTCACCCCTCCACTTT.